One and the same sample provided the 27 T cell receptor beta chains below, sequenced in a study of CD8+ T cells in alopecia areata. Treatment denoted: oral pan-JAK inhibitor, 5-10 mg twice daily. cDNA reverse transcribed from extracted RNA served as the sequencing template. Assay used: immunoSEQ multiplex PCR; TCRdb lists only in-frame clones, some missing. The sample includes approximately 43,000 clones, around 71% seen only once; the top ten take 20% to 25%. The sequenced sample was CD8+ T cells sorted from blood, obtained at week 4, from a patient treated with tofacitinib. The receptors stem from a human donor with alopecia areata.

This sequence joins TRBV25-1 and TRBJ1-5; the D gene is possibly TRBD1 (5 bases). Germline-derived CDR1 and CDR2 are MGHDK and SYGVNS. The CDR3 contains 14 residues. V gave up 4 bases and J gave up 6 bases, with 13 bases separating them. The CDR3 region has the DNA TGTGCCAGCAGTGCCTCAGGGTCGGGTCAGCCCCAGCATTTT. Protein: CASSASGSGQPQHF.

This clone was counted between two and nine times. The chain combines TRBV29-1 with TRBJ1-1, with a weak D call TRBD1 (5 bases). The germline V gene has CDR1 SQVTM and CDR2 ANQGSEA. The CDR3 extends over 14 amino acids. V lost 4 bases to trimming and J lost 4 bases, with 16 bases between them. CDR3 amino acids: CSVVRGTGFTEAFF. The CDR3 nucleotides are TGCAGCGTTGTAAGGGGAACCGGATTCACTGAAGCTTTCTTT.

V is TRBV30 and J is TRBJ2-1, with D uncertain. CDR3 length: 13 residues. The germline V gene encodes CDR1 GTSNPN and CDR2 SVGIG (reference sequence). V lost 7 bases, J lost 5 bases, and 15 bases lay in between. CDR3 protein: CASRDIGNNEQFF. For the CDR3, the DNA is TGTGCCTCACGAGATATAGGAAACAATGAGCAGTTCTTC.

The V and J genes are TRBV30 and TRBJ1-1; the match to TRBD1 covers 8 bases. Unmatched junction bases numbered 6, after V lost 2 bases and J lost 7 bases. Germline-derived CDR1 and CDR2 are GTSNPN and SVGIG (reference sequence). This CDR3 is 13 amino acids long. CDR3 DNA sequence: TGTGCCTGGAGTCCCCAGGGGGCTAATGAAGCTTTCTTT. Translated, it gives CAWSPQGANEAFF.

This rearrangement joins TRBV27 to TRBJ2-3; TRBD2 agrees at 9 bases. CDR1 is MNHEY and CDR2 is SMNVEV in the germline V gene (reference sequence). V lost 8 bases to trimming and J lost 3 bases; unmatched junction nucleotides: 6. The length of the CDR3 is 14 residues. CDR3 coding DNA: TGTGCCAGCGGATTAGCGGGGGTGACAGATACGCAGTATTTT. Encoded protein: CASGLAGVTDTQYF.

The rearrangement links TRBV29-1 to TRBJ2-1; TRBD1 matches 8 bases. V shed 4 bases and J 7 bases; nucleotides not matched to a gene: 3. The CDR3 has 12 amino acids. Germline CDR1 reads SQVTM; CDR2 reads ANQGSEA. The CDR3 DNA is TGCAGCGTTGGGACAGGGTCGAATGAGCAGTTCTTC. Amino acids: CSVGTGSNEQFF.

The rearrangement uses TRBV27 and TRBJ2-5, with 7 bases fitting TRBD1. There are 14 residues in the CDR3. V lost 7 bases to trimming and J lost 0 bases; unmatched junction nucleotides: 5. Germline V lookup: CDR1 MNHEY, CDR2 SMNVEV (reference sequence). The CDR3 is CASNPTGNQETQYF. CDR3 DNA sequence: TGTGCCAGCAACCCGACAGGGAACCAAGAGACCCAGTACTTC.

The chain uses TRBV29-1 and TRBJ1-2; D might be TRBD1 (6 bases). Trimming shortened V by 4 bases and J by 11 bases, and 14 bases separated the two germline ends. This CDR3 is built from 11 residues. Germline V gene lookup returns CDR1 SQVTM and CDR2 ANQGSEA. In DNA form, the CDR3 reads TGCAGCGTTGTGGGGGACATAACTTACACCTTC. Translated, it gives CSVVGDITYTF. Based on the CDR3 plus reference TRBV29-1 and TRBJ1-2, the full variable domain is SAVISQKPSRDICQRGTSLTIQCQVDSQVTMMFWYRQQPGQSLTLIATANQGSEATYESGFVIDKFPISRPNLTFSTLTVSNMSPEDSSIYLCSVVGDITYTFGSGTRLTVV.

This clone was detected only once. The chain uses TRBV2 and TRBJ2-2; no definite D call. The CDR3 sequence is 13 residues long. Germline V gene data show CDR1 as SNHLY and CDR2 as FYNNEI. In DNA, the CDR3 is TGTGCAAAGGTGGCATCGAACACCGGGGAGCTGTTTTTT. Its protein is CAKVASNTGELFF. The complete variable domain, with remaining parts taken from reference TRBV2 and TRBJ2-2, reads EPEVTQTPSHQVTQMGQEVILRCVPISNHLYFYWYRQILGQKVEFLVSFYNNEISEKSEIFDDQFSVERPDGSNFTLKIRSTKLEDSAMYFCAKVASNTGELFFGEGSRLTVL.

The CDR3 DNA reads TGTGCCAGCGCGACAAGCCTGAACACTGAAGCTTTCTTT. It codes for CASATSLNTEAFF. The chain recombines TRBV25-1 with TRBJ1-1, with D unresolved. Trimming took off 8 bases at V and 0 bases at J, with 10 bases between the two ends. This CDR3 is built from 13 residues. CDR1 is MGHDK and CDR2 is SYGVNS in the germline V gene.

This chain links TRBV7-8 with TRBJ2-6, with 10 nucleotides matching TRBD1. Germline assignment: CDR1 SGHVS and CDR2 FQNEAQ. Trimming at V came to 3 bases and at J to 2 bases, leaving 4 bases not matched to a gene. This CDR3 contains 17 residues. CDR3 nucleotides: TGTGCCAGCAGCTTTACTGGACAGGGGGCTGGGGCCAACGTCCTGACTTTC. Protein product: CASSFTGQGAGANVLTF. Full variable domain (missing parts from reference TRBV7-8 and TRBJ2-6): GAGVSQSPRYKVAKRGQDVALRCDPISGHVSLFWYQQALGQGPEFLTYFQNEAQLDKSGLPSDRFFAERPEGSVSTLKIQRTQQEDSAVYLCASSFTGQGAGANVLTFGAGSRLTVL.

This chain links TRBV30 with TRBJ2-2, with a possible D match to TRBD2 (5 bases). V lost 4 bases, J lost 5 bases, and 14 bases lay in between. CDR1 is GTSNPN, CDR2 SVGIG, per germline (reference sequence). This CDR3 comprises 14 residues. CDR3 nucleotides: TGTGCCTGGATCGAAGATCCGGGGACCGGGGAGCTGTTTTTT. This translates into CAWIEDPGTGELFF.

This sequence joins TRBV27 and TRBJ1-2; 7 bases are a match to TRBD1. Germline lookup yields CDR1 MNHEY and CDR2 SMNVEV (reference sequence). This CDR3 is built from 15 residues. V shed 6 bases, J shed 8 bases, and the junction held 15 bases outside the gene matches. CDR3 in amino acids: CASSTSQGWVYGYTF. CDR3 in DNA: TGTGCCAGCAGCACCTCACAGGGGTGGGTGTACGGCTACACCTTC.

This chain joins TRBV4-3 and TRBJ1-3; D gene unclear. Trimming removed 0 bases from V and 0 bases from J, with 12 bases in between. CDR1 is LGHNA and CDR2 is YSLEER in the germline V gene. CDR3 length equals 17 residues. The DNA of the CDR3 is TGCGCCAGCAGCCAAGATTTGGCAGCAACCTCTGGAAACACCATATATTTT. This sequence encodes CASSQDLAATSGNTIYF.

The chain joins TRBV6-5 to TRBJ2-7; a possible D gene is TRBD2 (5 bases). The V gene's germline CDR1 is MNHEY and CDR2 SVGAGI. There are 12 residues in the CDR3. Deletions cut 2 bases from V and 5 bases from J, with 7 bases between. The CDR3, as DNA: TGTGCCAGCAGTTACGAGGGAAACGAGCAGTACTTC. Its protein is CASSYEGNEQYF.

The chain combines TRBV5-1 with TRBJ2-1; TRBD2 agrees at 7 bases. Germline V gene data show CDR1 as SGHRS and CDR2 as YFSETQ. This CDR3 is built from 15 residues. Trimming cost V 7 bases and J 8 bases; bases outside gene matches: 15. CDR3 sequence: CASRPDLGTNHEQFF. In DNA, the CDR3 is TGCGCCAGCCGTCCTGACCTAGGGACTAATCATGAGCAGTTCTTC.

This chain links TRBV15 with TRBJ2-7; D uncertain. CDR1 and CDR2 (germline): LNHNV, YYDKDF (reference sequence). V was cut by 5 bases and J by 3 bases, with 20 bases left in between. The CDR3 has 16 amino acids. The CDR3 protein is CATSAPGEGTHYEQYF. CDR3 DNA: TGTGCCACCAGCGCTCCCGGTGAAGGAACCCACTACGAGCAGTACTTC.

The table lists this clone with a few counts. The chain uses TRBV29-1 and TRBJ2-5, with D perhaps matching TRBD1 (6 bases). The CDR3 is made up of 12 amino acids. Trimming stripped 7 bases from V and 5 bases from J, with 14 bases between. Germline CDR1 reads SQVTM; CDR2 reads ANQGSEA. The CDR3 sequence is CSGIQGRETQYF. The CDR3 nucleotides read TGCAGCGGGATACAGGGTCGGGAGACCCAGTACTTC.

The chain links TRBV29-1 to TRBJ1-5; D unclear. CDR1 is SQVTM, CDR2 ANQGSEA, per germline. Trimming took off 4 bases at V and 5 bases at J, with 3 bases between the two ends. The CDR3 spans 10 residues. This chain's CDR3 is CSVGDQPQHF. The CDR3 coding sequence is TGCAGCGTTGGGGATCAGCCCCAGCATTTT.

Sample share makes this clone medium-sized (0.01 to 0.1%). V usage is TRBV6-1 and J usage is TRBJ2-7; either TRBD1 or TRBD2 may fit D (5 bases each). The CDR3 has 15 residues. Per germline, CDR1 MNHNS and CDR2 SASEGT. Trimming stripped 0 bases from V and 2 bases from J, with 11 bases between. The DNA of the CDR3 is TGTGCCAGCAGTGAAGCCGGACACGGGGCCTACGAGCAGTACTTC. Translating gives CASSEAGHGAYEQYF.

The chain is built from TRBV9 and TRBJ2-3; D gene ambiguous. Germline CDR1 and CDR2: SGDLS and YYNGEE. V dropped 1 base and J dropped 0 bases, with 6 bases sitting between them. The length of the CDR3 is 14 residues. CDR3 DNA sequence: TGTGCCAGCAGCGTATCAAAGAGCACAGATACGCAGTATTTT. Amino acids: CASSVSKSTDTQYF.

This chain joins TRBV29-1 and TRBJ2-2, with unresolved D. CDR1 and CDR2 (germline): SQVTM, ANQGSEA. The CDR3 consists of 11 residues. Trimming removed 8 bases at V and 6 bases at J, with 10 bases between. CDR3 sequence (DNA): TGCAGCCTTACCTGGGCCGGGGAGCTGTTTTTT. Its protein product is CSLTWAGELFF.

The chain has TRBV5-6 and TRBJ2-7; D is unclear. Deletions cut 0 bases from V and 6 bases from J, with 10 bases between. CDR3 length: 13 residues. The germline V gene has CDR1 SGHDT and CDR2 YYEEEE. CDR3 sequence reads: CASSLGVGSEQYF. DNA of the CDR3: TGTGCCAGCAGCTTGGGGGTCGGGTCCGAGCAGTACTTC.

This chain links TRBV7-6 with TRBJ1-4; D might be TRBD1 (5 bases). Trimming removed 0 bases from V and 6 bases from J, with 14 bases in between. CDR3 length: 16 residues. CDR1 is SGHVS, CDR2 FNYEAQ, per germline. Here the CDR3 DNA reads TGTGCCAGCAGCTTAGCGGCGGCCAGGGTAGATGAAAAACTGTTTTTT. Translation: CASSLAAARVDEKLFF. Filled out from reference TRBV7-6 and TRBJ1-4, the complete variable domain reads GAGVSQSPRYKVTKRGQDVALRCDPISGHVSLYWYRQALGQGPEFLTYFNYEAQQDKSGLPNDRFSAERPEGSISTLTIQRTEQRDSAMYRCASSLAAARVDEKLFFGSGTQLSVL.

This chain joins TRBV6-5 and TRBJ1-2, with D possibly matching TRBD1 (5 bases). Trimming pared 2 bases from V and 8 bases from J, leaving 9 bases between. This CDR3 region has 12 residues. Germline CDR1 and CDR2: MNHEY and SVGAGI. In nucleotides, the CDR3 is TGTGCCAGCAGTTACGGAGGGGAGGGCTACACCTTC. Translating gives CASSYGGEGYTF.

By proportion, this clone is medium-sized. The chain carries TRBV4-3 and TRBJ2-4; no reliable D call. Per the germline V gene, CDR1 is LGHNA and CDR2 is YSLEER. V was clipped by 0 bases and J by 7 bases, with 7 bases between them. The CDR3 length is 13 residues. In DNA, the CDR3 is TGCGCCAGCAGCCAAGATTTTGGTAACATTCAGTACTTC. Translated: CASSQDFGNIQYF.

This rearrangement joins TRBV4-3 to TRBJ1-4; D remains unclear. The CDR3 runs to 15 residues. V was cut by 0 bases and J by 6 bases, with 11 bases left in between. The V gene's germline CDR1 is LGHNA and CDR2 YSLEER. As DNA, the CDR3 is TGCGCCAGCAGCCAAGATATGGGAGTACATGAAAAACTGTTTTTT. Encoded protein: CASSQDMGVHEKLFF.